The clone carrying this T cell receptor beta chain has more than one count but fewer than ten. Its antigen is undetermined. The data belong to a study of CD8+ T cells in alopecia areata. Study at large: Treated patients were given oral tofacitinib, which was dosed at 5 to 10 mg twice daily.

The treatment was: oral pan-JAK inhibitor, 5-10 mg twice daily. The authors extracted RNA and reverse transcribed it into cDNA as the sequencing template. Libraries were prepared by immunoSEQ multiplex PCR; TCRdb keeps only in-frame clonotypes and omits some of them. This table holds 150,000 to 200,000 clones, roughly 60% found once. Trimming took 1 base from V and 5 from J, leaving 14 bases between them. This CDR3 has 15 amino acids. Per germline, CDR1 SGHAT and CDR2 FQNNGV. General study points: Affected lesional scalp, above all in alopecia totalis/universalis, was more clonal than normal scalp. Significant decreases in scalp clonality and expanded CD8+ clones followed tofacitinib treatment. Normal skin contains resident alphabeta T cells, and these are also sequenced in scalp samples.

The genes are TRBV11-2 and TRBJ2-5, with D tentatively TRBD2 (6 bases). The specimen comprised CD4+ T cells sorted from blood, sampled at week 24, from a patient treated with tofacitinib. The clonotype comes from a human donor with alopecia areata. The CDR3 DNA follows: TGTGCCAGCAGCTTAGGCATCCGGGGGAAGGAGACCCAGTACTTC. Translated, it gives CASSLGIRGKETQYF.